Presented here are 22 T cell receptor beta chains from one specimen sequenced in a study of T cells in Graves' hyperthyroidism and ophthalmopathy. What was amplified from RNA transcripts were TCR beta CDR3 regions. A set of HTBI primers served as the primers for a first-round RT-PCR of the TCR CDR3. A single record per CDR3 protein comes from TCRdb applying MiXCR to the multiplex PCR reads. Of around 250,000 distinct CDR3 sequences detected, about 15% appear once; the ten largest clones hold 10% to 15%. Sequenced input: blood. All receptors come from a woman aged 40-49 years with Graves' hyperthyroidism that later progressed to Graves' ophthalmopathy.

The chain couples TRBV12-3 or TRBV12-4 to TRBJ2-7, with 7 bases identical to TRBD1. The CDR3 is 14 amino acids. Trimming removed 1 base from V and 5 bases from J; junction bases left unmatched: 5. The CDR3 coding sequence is TGTGCCAGCAGTTTAGTAGGGGGCCGCGACGAGCAGTACTTC. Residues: CASSLVGGRDEQYF.

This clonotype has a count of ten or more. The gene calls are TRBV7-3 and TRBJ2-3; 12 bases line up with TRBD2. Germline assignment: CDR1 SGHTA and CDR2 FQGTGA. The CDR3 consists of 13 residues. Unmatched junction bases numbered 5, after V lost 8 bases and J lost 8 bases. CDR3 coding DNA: TGTGCCAGCGCTAGCGGGAGGGATGGTACGCAGTATTTT. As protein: CASASGRDGTQYF.

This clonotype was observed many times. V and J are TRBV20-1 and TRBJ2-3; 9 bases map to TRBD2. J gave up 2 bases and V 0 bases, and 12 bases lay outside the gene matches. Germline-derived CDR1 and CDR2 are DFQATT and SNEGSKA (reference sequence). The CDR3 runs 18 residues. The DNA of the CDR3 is TGCAGTGCTAGAGATGGGGGCTTTGCGGGAGGGTACACAGATACGCAGTATTTT. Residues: CSARDGGFAGGYTDTQYF.

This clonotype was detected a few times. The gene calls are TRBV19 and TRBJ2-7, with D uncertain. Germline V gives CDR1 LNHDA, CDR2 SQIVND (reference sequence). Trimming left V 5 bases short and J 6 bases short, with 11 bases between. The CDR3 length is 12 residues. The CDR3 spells CASSDPVGEQYF. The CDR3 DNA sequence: TGTGCCAGTAGTGACCCGGTAGGCGAGCAGTACTTC.

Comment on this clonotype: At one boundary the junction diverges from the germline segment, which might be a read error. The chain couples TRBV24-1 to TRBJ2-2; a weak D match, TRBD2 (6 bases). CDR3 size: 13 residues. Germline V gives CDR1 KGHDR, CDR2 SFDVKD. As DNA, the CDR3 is TGTGCCACCAGTGAGGGGAGAGGCGGGGAGCTGCTTTTT. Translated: CATSEGRGGELLF.

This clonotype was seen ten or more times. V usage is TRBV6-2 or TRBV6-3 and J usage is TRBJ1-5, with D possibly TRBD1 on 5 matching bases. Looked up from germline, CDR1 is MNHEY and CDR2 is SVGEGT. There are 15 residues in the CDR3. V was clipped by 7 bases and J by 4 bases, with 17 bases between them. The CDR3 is CASTTRGRVNQPQHF. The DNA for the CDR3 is TGTGCCAGCACCACACGGGGCAGGGTTAATCAGCCCCAGCATTTT.

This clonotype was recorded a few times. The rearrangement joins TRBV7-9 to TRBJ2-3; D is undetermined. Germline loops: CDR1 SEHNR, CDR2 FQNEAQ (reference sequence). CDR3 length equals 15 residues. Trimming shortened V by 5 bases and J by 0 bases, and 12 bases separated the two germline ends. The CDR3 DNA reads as TGTGCCAGCAGCACTACACTGTTTAGCACAGATACGCAGTATTTT. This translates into CASSTTLFSTDTQYF.

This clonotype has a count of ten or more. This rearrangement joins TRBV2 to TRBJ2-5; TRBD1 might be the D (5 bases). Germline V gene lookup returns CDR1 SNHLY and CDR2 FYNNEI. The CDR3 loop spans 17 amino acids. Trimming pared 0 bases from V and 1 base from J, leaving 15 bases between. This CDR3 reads CASSEAGPGLVQETQYF. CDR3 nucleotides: TGTGCCAGCAGTGAAGCGGGGCCAGGCCTGGTCCAAGAGACCCAGTACTTC.

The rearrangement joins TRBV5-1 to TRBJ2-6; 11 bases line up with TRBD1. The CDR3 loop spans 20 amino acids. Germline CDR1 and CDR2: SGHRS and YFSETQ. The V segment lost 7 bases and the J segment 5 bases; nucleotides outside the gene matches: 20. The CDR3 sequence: CASLGGGRTGGWPRANVLTF. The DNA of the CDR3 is TGCGCCAGCCTCGGGGGCGGCCGGACAGGGGGCTGGCCCAGGGCCAACGTCCTGACTTTC.

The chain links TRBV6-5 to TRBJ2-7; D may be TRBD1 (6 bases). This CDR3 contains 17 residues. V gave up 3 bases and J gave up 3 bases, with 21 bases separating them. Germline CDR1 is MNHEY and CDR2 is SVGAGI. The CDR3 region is CASSYHPDSIRGYEQYF. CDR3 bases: TGTGCCAGCAGTTATCACCCGGACAGCATAAGGGGCTACGAGCAGTACTTC.

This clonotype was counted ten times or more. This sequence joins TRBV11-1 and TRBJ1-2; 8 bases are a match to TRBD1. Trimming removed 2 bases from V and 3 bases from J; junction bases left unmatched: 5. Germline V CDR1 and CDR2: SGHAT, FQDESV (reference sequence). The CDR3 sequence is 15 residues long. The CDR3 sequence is CASSLSGQGHYGYTF. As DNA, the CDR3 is TGTGCCAGCAGCTTATCCGGACAGGGTCACTATGGCTACACCTTC.

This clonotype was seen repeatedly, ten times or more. CDR3 DNA sequence: TGTGCCAGCAGCTTCAGGGACTCCTACGAGCAGTACTTC. Residues: CASSFRDSYEQYF. The chain has TRBV11-3 and TRBJ2-7; TRBD1 is a possible D gene (5 bases). CDR3 length: 13 amino acids. Germline CDR1 is SGHNT and CDR2 is YENEEA. V lost 3 bases to trimming and J lost 0 bases, with 6 bases between them.

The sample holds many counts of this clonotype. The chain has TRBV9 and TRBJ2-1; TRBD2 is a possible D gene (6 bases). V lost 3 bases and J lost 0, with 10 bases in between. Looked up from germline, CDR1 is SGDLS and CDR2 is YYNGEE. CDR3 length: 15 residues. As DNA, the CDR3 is TGTGCCAGCAGCGCAATAGCGGACTCCTACAATGAGCAGTTCTTC. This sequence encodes CASSAIADSYNEQFF.

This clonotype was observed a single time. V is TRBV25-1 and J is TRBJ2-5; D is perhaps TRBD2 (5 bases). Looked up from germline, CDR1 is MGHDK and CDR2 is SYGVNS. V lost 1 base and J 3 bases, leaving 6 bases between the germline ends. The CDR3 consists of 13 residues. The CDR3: CASSELREETQYF. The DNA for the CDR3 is TGTGCCAGCAGTGAATTGAGGGAAGAGACCCAGTACTTC.

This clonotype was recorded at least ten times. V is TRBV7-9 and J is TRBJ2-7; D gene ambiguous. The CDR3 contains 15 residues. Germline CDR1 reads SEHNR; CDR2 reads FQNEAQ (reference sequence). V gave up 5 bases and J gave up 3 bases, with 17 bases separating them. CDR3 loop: CASSRPSSANYEQYF. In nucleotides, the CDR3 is TGTGCCAGCAGCCGACCTTCGAGCGCCAACTACGAGCAGTACTTC.

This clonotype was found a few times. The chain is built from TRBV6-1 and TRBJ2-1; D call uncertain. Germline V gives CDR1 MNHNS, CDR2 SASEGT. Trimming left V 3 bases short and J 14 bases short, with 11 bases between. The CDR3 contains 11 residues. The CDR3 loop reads CASSEMAPKFF. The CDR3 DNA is TGTGCCAGCAGTGAGATGGCCCCTAAGTTCTTC.

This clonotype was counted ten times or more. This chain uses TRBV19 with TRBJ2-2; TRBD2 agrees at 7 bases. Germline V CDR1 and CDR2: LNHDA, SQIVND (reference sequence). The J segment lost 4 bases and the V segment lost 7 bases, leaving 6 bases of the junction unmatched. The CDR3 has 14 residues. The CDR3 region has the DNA TGTGCCAGTATGAGGGAGGGTCGCACCGGGGAGCTGTTTTTT. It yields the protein CASMREGRTGELFF.

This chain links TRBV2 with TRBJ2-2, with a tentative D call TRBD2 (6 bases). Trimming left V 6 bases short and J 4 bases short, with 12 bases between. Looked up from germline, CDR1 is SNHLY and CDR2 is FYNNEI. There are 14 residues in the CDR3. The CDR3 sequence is CASRRDSSTGELFF. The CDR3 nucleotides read TGTGCCAGCAGGAGGGACTCCTCCACCGGGGAGCTGTTTTTT.

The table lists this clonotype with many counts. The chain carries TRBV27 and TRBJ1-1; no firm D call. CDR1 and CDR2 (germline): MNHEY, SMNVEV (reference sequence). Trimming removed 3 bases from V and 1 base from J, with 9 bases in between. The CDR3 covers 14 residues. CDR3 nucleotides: TGTGCCAGCAGTTTCATTTACAGGAACACTGAAGCTTTCTTT. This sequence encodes CASSFIYRNTEAFF.

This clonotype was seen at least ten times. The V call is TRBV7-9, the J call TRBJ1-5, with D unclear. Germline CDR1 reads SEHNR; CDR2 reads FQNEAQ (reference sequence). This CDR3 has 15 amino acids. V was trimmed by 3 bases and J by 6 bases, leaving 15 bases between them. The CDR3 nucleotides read TGTGCCAGCAGCTTTGATGCCGGGCTGGGTCAGCCCCAGCATTTT. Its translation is CASSFDAGLGQPQHF. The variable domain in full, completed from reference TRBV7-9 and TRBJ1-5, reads DTGVSQNPRHKITKRGQNVTFRCDPISEHNRLYWYRQTLGQGPEFLTYFQNEAQLEKSRLLSDRFSAERPKGSFSTLEIQRTEQGDSAMYLCASSFDAGLGQPQHFGDGTRLSIL.

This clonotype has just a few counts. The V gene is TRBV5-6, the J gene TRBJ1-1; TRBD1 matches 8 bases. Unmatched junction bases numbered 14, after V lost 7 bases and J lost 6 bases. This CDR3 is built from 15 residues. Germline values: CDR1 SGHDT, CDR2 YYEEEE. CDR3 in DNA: TGTGCCAGCGCGCCCTTCAGGGGGCATGGATCTGAAGCTTTCTTT. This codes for CASAPFRGHGSEAFF.

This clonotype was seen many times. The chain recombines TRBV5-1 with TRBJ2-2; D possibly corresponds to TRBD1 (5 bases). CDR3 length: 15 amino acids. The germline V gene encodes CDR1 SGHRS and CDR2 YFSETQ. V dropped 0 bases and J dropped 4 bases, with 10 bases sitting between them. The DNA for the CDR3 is TGCGCCAGCAGCTTGGACAGGTTCCTCACCGGGGAGCTGTTTTTT. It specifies CASSLDRFLTGELFF.